These 20 T cell receptor beta chains came from one sample sequenced in a study of T cells after yellow fever vaccination. TCRdb called the 5' RACE reads again in MiXCR, with one record for every CDR3 protein. The sample lists 300,000 to 400,000 distinct CDR3 sequences, under 15% occurring once. This material consisted of CD4+ T cells sorted from PBMCs, taken 15 days after the yellow fever booster vaccination. Receptor source: a man aged 18-30 years who received the YFV17D yellow fever vaccine.

This clonotype has at least ten counts. J is TRBJ2-1 and V is TRBV5-1, with D unresolved. CDR1 is SGHRS, CDR2 YFSETQ, per germline. Trimming left V 2 bases short and J 0 bases short, with 9 bases between. There are 15 residues in the CDR3. CDR3 protein: CASSFYPSSYNEQFF. CDR3 bases: TGCGCCAGCAGCTTTTACCCTAGCTCCTACAATGAGCAGTTCTTC.

A few counts support this clonotype. The V and J genes are TRBV29-1 and TRBJ2-3; D perhaps matches TRBD2 (6 bases). V dropped 7 bases and J dropped 6 bases, with 14 bases sitting between them. The CDR3 contains 12 residues. Per germline, CDR1 SQVTM and CDR2 ANQGSEA. The CDR3 DNA sequence: TGCAGCGCCACACTAGCTTTGGATACGCAGTATTTT. Translation gives CSATLALDTQYF.

This clonotype was observed a handful of times. The chain links TRBV5-1 to TRBJ2-5; 8 bases agree with TRBD1. J was trimmed by 9 bases and V by 0 bases; bases with no gene match: 4. CDR1 and CDR2 (germline): SGHRS, YFSETQ. The CDR3 totals 13 residues. The CDR3 loop is CASSLEEGQAQYF. The CDR3 nucleotides are TGCGCCAGCAGCTTGGAGGAGGGACAGGCCCAGTACTTC.

The chain recombines TRBV27 with TRBJ2-3; 8 bases map to TRBD1. From germline, CDR1 is MNHEY and CDR2 SMNVEV (reference sequence). V trimming: 6 bases; J trimming: 5 bases; junction bases outside the gene matches: 4. The CDR3 contains 13 residues. For the CDR3, the DNA is TGTGCCAGCAGCTACACAGGGGGAGATACGCAGTATTTT. Translated: CASSYTGGDTQYF.

J is TRBJ2-2 and V is TRBV6-2 or TRBV6-3; no clear D gene. Germline values: CDR1 MNHEY, CDR2 SVGEGT. This CDR3 region has 16 residues. The V gene lost 0 bases and the J gene lost 0 bases, with 8 bases spanning the gap. The CDR3 region has the DNA TGTGCCAGCAGTTACTCTCTTCATCCGAACACCGGGGAGCTGTTTTTT. This gives the protein CASSYSLHPNTGELFF.

The V call is TRBV28, the J call TRBJ2-1; 7 bases map to TRBD1. With V trimmed by 2 bases and J by 6 bases, 16 bases remained unmatched. The length of the CDR3 is 18 residues. The V gene's germline CDR1 is MDHEN and CDR2 SYDVKM. The CDR3 nucleotides read TGTGCCAGCAGTTTAGCTTCCCAGGGGGTCGACTCGCTCAATGAGCAGTTCTTC. Amino acid sequence: CASSLASQGVDSLNEQFF.

This clonotype occurred once. The chain couples TRBV12-3 or TRBV12-4 to TRBJ1-1; unclear D gene. The V and J ends lost 3 bases and 1 base respectively, with 9 bases between them. The CDR3 covers 14 residues. CDR3 in DNA: TGTGCCAGCAGTTTCACAACAGCGAACACTGAAGCTTTCTTT. Protein: CASSFTTANTEAFF.

The V call is TRBV6-5, the J call TRBJ1-2; TRBD1 is a possible D gene (5 bases). This CDR3 region has 14 residues. Trimming cost V 5 bases and J 0 bases, with 10 bases left between them. CDR1 is MNHEY and CDR2 is SVGAGI in the germline V gene. Here the CDR3 reads CASSRGASNYGYTF. The CDR3 DNA reads as TGTGCCAGCAGTAGGGGAGCGTCTAACTATGGCTACACCTTC.

This chain links TRBV20-1 with TRBJ2-3; D may be TRBD2 (6 bases). V gave up 8 bases and J gave up 3 bases, with 9 bases separating them. The CDR3 is made up of 11 amino acids. Germline V gives CDR1 DFQATT, CDR2 SNEGSKA (reference sequence). The CDR3 protein is CSPRGTDTQYF. CDR3 in DNA: TGCAGTCCCCGGGGGACAGATACGCAGTATTTT.

The gene calls are TRBV5-5 and TRBJ1-5; 9 positions match TRBD1. Germline V gene lookup returns CDR1 SGHKS and CDR2 YYEKEE (reference sequence). Trimming removed 3 bases from V and 3 bases from J; junction bases left unmatched: 7. This CDR3 spans 16 amino acids. CDR3 loop: CASSSGDRDINQPQHF. The DNA of the CDR3 is TGTGCCAGCAGCTCTGGGGACAGGGATATCAATCAGCCCCAGCATTTT.

This clonotype was found a few times. This sequence joins TRBV6-5 and TRBJ2-5; maybe TRBD2 (5 bases). Looked up from germline, CDR1 is MNHEY and CDR2 is SVGAGI. The CDR3 loop spans 12 amino acids. V lost 8 bases to trimming and J lost 5 bases, with 12 bases between them. The CDR3 nucleotides are TGTGCCAGCCGCGAATCGGGGGAGACCCAGTACTTC. It specifies CASRESGETQYF.

V and J are TRBV7-2 and TRBJ2-7; TRBD2 is a possible D gene (6 bases). Germline lookup yields CDR1 SGHTA and CDR2 FQGNSA. V was trimmed by 3 bases and J by 3 bases, leaving 12 bases between them. The CDR3 consists of 14 residues. CDR3 region: CASSFGTAGYEQYV. Written as DNA, the CDR3 is TGTGCCAGCAGCTTTGGGACTGCTGGCTACGAGCAGTACGTC.

Written as DNA, the CDR3 is TGCAGCGTGGGGGCGGGACGTGGGGATGTATCGGATGGCTACACCTTC. This translates into CSVGAGRGDVSDGYTF. This chain uses TRBV29-1 with TRBJ1-2, with D possibly being TRBD1 (6 bases). CDR3 size: 16 residues. Between the trimmed V and J ends, which lost 6 bases and 6 bases, there was a span of 26 bases. CDR1 and CDR2 from the germline V gene are SQVTM and ANQGSEA.

This clonotype has at least ten counts. The CDR3 DNA reads TGTGCCACCAGCAGAGAGTCTAGGAGAAACACCGGGGAGCTGTTTTTT. As protein: CATSRESRRNTGELFF. The chain carries TRBV15 and TRBJ2-2; D is ambiguous. Germline V gene sequence: CDR1 LNHNV, CDR2 YYDKDF (reference sequence). This CDR3 spans 16 amino acids. Trimming took off 0 bases at V and 2 bases at J, with 10 bases between the two ends.

V gene TRBV20-1 combines with J gene TRBJ2-2; 8 bases align to TRBD2. The junction had 4 bases not matched to a gene; V was cut back by 3 bases and J by 4 bases. The germline CDR1 and CDR2 sequences are DFQATT and SNEGSKA (reference sequence). CDR3 length equals 14 residues. This CDR3 is CSASPLAGTGELFF. In DNA, the CDR3 is TGCAGTGCTAGTCCGCTAGCGGGCACCGGGGAGCTGTTTTTT.

The chain joins TRBV27 to TRBJ1-1; the D is unclear. The CDR3 sequence is 17 residues long. V lost 5 bases, J lost 1 base, and 20 bases lay in between. Per germline, CDR1 MNHEY and CDR2 SMNVEV (reference sequence). Written as DNA, the CDR3 is TGTGCCAGCAGTACCCGGGAGTTCGGGAGCGCGAACACTGAAGCTTTCTTT. This sequence encodes CASSTREFGSANTEAFF.

This clonotype appeared a few times. The rearrangement joins TRBV12-3 or TRBV12-4 to TRBJ1-6; D perhaps matches TRBD1 (5 bases). Trimming removed 4 bases at V and 8 bases at J, with 15 bases between. The CDR3 loop spans 15 amino acids. CDR3 residues: CASSSGGSVHSPLHF. Written as DNA, the CDR3 is TGTGCCAGCAGTTCGGGGGGGAGCGTCCATTCACCCCTCCACTTT.

This clonotype was counted only a few times. The V gene is TRBV15, the J gene TRBJ1-1; D unresolved. This CDR3 is built from 14 residues. Between the trimmed V and J ends, which lost 3 bases and 10 bases, there was a span of 18 bases. Per the germline V gene, CDR1 is LNHNV and CDR2 is YYDKDF (reference sequence). CDR3 in DNA: TGTGCCACCAGCAGCCTACCTCTTTATGTCGGAGCTTTCTTT. Its translation: CATSSLPLYVGAFF.

This clonotype was found many times. The chain couples TRBV7-2 to TRBJ2-5, with no clear D. CDR1 SGHTA and CDR2 FQGNSA come from the germline V gene. V was cut by 1 base and J by 5 bases, with 8 bases left in between. The CDR3 has 13 amino acids. CDR3 sequence reads: CASSLVVRETQYF. The CDR3, as DNA: TGTGCCAGCAGCTTAGTAGTGCGGGAGACCCAGTACTTC.

CDR3 DNA sequence: TGTGCCAGCGGCTACAGCTCCTATAATTCACCCCTCCACTTT. Translated, it gives CASGYSSYNSPLHF. The chain uses TRBV7-2 and TRBJ1-6; D call uncertain. CDR1 and CDR2 (germline): SGHTA, FQGNSA. The CDR3 spans 14 residues. The germline V and J ends were trimmed by 8 bases and 0 bases, with 8 bases remaining between them.